Below, 13 T cell receptor beta chains from the same sample are listed, as sequenced in a study of T cells in Graves' hyperthyroidism and ophthalmopathy. RNA transcripts provided the source from which TCR beta CDR3 regions were amplified. An initial round of RT-PCR targeting the TCR CDR3 relied on the HTBI primer set. TCRdb reanalysed the multiplex PCR reads using MiXCR and keeps one entry per CDR3 protein. This repertoire shows around 600,000 distinct CDR3 sequences, just under 45% found once; its top ten account for about 7%. The sample was peripheral blood or thyroid tissue (not recorded which). The origin of the receptors is an adult man with Graves' disease, either hyperthyroidism or ophthalmopathy (not recorded which).

This chain joins TRBV29-1 and TRBJ1-4; 7 nucleotides match TRBD1. CDR1 and CDR2 from the germline V gene are SQVTM and ANQGSEA. The CDR3 is made up of 13 amino acids. With V trimmed by 4 bases and J by 8 bases, 7 bases remained unmatched. The CDR3 loop is CSVGRGFGEKLFF. The DNA for the CDR3 is TGCAGCGTTGGCAGGGGGTTTGGGGAAAAACTGTTTTTT. Using reference TRBV29-1 and TRBJ1-4 for the parts outside the CDR3, the full variable domain is SAVISQKPSRDICQRGTSLTIQCQVDSQVTMMFWYRQQPGQSLTLIATANQGSEATYESGFVIDKFPISRPNLTFSTLTVSNMSPEDSSIYLCSVGRGFGEKLFFGSGTQLSVL.

CDR3 coding DNA: TGTGCCAGCAGCCACGACCGGGGGGCGGGGGCCCCACGGGAGACCCAGTACTTC. Translated: CASSHDRGAGAPRETQYF. J is TRBJ2-5 and V is TRBV25-1; weak D call: TRBD2 (7 bases). V was trimmed by 6 bases and J by 5 bases, leaving 28 bases between them. Germline CDR1 and CDR2: MGHDK and SYGVNS. This CDR3 spans 18 amino acids.

This clonotype was detected many times. The chain employs TRBV7-9 and TRBJ1-6; 9 nucleotides match TRBD1. Germline loops: CDR1 SEHNR, CDR2 FQNEAQ (reference sequence). The CDR3 spans 16 residues. The V and J ends lost 6 bases and 6 bases, in that order; junction bases with no gene match: 9. The CDR3 nucleotides are TGTGCCAGCAGTCTAGGACAGGGGAAGGGTAATTCACCCCTCCACTTT. Translating gives CASSLGQGKGNSPLHF.

This clonotype appeared many times. J is TRBJ1-1 and V is TRBV9; TRBD1 might be the D (5 bases). CDR1 is SGDLS, CDR2 YYNGEE, per germline. V shed 0 bases and J shed 11 bases, with 11 bases lying between them. This CDR3 comprises 12 residues. This CDR3 reads CASSVGGTEAFF. The CDR3, as DNA: TGTGCCAGCAGCGTAGGGGGGACGGAGGCTTTCTTT.

This chain joins TRBV19 and TRBJ1-1; D is unresolved. The CDR3 sequence is 16 residues long. Germline CDR1 and CDR2: LNHDA and SQIVND (reference sequence). Trimming left V 3 bases short and J 1 base short, with 15 bases between. The DNA of the CDR3 is TGTGCCAGTAGTATGCCCCGAGGTGGCCGGAACACTGAAGCTTTCTTT. As protein: CASSMPRGGRNTEAFF.

This clonotype was detected many times. This rearrangement joins TRBV25-1 to TRBJ1-4; D remains unclear. Germline V gene sequence: CDR1 MGHDK, CDR2 SYGVNS. This CDR3 has 12 residues. Trimming left V 6 bases short and J 7 bases short, with 9 bases between. CDR3 DNA sequence: TGTGCCAGCAGGGGTTCGGGTGAAAAACTGTTTTTT. This encodes CASRGSGEKLFF.

This clonotype has more than one count but fewer than ten. The chain is built from TRBV7-9 and TRBJ1-5; TRBD1 matches 7 bases. The CDR3 totals 16 residues. Germline V lookup: CDR1 SEHNR, CDR2 FQNEAQ (reference sequence). Losses at the gene ends were 7 bases for V and 0 bases for J; bases not matched to a gene: 9. Here the CDR3 DNA reads TGTGCCAGCACCCCAGAGGGGGCGGGTAGCAATCAGCCCCAGCATTTT. Its translation is CASTPEGAGSNQPQHF.

The chain couples TRBV7-9 to TRBJ1-6; D is possibly TRBD1 (6 bases). V shed 2 bases and J shed 10 bases, with 24 bases lying between them. CDR3 size: 18 residues. Germline CDR1 is SEHNR and CDR2 is FQNEAQ (reference sequence). The CDR3 sequence is CASSLTGNLRGEYSPLHF. Written as DNA, the CDR3 is TGTGCCAGCAGCTTAACGGGAAACTTGAGGGGGGAATACTCACCCCTCCACTTT.

The rearrangement links TRBV11-3 to TRBJ1-1; 7 bases align to TRBD1. The CDR3 totals 15 residues. The trim removed 4 bases at V and 3 bases at J, leaving 8 bases unmatched. Germline V gene lookup returns CDR1 SGHNT and CDR2 YENEEA. This CDR3 is CASSSYRGRDTEAFF. The CDR3 DNA sequence: TGTGCCAGCAGCTCCTACAGGGGTCGCGACACTGAAGCTTTCTTT.

V and J are TRBV20-1 and TRBJ1-5; D may be TRBD1 (6 bases). The CDR3 runs to 14 residues. Germline V CDR1 and CDR2: DFQATT, SNEGSKA (reference sequence). V was shortened by 1 base and J by 11 bases, with 18 bases between the two germline ends. CDR3 amino acids: CSARVRGARETQHF. CDR3 coding DNA: TGCAGTGCTAGAGTGCGGGGGGCGCGAGAGACCCAGCATTTT.

This clonotype has ten or more counts. The chain joins TRBV14 to TRBJ1-3; D might be TRBD1 (6 bases). The ends were cut back, 0 bases at V and 3 bases at J, with 9 bases in the middle. The germline V gene encodes CDR1 SGHDN and CDR2 FVKESK. The CDR3 loop spans 15 amino acids. The chain's CDR3 is CASSQDRGLGNTIYF. Here the CDR3 DNA reads TGTGCCAGCAGCCAAGATCGGGGGCTTGGAAACACCATATATTTT.

The V and J genes are TRBV20-1 and TRBJ2-7; 7 bases agree with TRBD2. The V gene's germline CDR1 is DFQATT and CDR2 SNEGSKA (reference sequence). The junction had 5 bases not matched to a gene; V was cut back by 6 bases and J by 0 bases. The CDR3 loop spans 13 amino acids. The DNA for the CDR3 is TGCAGTGCCACCGGGGGGAGCTCCTACGAGCAGTACTTC. It specifies CSATGGSSYEQYF.

The chain is built from TRBV7-2 and TRBJ2-5; 11 nucleotides line up with TRBD2. The length of the CDR3 is 17 residues. With V trimmed by 3 bases and J by 5 bases, 11 bases remained unmatched. The germline gives CDR1 SGHTA, CDR2 FQGNSA. CDR3 region: CASSLGLGLAGGETQYF. The CDR3 nucleotides read TGTGCCAGCAGCTTGGGACTAGGGCTAGCGGGGGGTGAGACCCAGTACTTC.